The source of this T cell receptor (beta chain) is a study of identical twins. Study-level points and caveats: Fewer insertions marked abundant cord blood beta clonotypes; young adult naive trended weakly, memory not at all. Models underestimated out-of-frame TCR alpha sharing in monozygotic twins. Zero-insertion analyses could be partly confounded by invariant MAIT and iNKT cells.

This clonotype was found a few times. Its antigen is unknown. This CDR3 is built from 14 residues. Trimming pared 8 bases from V and 0 bases from J, leaving 12 bases between. Germline V gene data show CDR1 as MNHNS and CDR2 as SASEGT. A universal primer site was incorporated via template switching, and the cDNA contained unique molecular identifiers. From the 5' RACE reads, TCRdb called clonotypes with MiXCR, one entry per CDR3 protein. This sample carries 1.5 million to 2 million distinct CDR3 sequences, about 31% of them seen once, and the ten largest clones take about 0.27%. The gene calls are TRBV6-1 and TRBJ2-3, with D possibly being TRBD2 (5 bases). This sequence was found in a newborn girl in good health. The sequencing sample was made of cord blood. Here the CDR3 DNA reads TGTGCCAGCTTATCCGGGGTTAGCACAGATACGCAGTATTTT. Amino acids: CASLSGVSTDTQYF.